This T cell receptor (beta chain) stems from a study of OX40 agonist ivuxolimab in advanced cancers. Study details: Anti-PD-1, anti-PD-L1 or anti-CTLA-4 therapy given earlier was allowed, and around 40% had some.

A word on this clone: Its antigen remains unidentified.

Measured with immunoSEQ multiplex PCR; TCRdb has only the in-frame clones, and not every one. The repertoire holds some 80,000 clones, with around 94% as singletons. With 4 bases removed from V and 1 base from J, the gap between germline ends came to 16 bases. There are 16 residues in the CDR3. Per germline, CDR1 SEHNR and CDR2 FQNEAQ (reference sequence). Overall study findings and caveats: On average, a greater number of expanded clones characterised CD8+ T cells relative to CD4+. Within 6 weeks, CD4+ and CD8+ blood T cells expanded clonally at 0.1 to 3.0 mg/kg.

This rearrangement joins TRBV7-9 to TRBJ1-1; TRBD1 might be the D (5 bases). The TCR sequence derives from an adult with an advanced solid tumor such as melanoma, head and neck, liver or kidney cancer. The source material was CD4+ or CD8+ T cells sorted from blood, sampled in a trial of the OX40 agonist ivuxolimab. The CDR3 region has the DNA TGTGCCAGCAGCTCACTTCGTCCGACAGAGAACACTGAAGCTTTCTTT. Translating it yields CASSSLRPTENTEAFF.